This TCR beta chain was recorded in a study of shared clonotypes between healthy human individuals. For this clone: Its antigen is as yet unknown.

Study conclusions and caveats: Sequencing depth was expected to affect clonotype sharing among donors.

TCRdb's table, derived via immunoSEQ multiplex PCR, lists solely in-frame clones and lacks some. The data hold some 550,000 clones, with less than 98% observed a single time. The trim removed 5 bases at V and 4 bases at J, leaving 16 bases unmatched. Germline values: CDR1 MNHEY, CDR2 SMNVEV (reference sequence). CDR3 length: 17 amino acids. The source is a woman in her thirties in good health. The chain is built from TRBV27 and TRBJ2-5; 7 nucleotides align to TRBD1. The sequenced material came from naive CD4+ T cells sorted from blood. This sample's subset: CD45RA+ positively selected. For the CDR3, the DNA is TGTGCCAGCAGTCCCAAACGACAGGGCGCCACCGCAGAGACCCAGTACTTC. Its translation is CASSPKRQGATAETQYF.